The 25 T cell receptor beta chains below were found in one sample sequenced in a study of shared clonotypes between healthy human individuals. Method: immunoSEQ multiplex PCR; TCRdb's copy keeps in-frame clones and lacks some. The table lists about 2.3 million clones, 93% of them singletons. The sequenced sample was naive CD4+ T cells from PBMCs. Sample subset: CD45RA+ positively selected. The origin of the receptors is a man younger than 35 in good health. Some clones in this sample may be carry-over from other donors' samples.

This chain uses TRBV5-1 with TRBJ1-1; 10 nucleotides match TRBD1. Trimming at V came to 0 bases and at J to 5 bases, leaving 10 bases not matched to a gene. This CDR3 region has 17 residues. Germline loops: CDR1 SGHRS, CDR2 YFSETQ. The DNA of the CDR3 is TGCGCCAGCAGCTTGGGACAGGGGGCCTTGGGTTTGACTGAAGCTTTCTTT. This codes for CASSLGQGALGLTEAFF. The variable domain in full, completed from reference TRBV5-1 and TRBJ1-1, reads KAGVTQTPRYLIKTRGQQVTLSCSPISGHRSVSWYQQTPGQGLQFLFEYFSETQRNKGNFPGRFSGRQFSNSRSEMNVSTLELGDSALYLCASSLGQGALGLTEAFFGQGTRLTVV.

CDR3 coding DNA: TGTGCCAGCAGTGAAAACACAAACACTGAAGCTTTCTTT. This gives the protein CASSENTNTEAFF. The V and J genes are TRBV6-1 and TRBJ1-1; D gene uncertain. The CDR3 is made up of 13 amino acids. With 2 bases removed from V and 2 bases from J, the gap between germline ends came to 6 bases. Per the germline V gene, CDR1 is MNHNS and CDR2 is SASEGT.

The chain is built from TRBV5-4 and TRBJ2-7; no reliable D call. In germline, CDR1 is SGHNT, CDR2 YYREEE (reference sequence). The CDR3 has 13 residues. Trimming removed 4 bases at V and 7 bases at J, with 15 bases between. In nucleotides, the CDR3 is TGTGCCAGCAGCCCCGGACCGCCTGGAGAGCAGTACTTC. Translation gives CASSPGPPGEQYF.

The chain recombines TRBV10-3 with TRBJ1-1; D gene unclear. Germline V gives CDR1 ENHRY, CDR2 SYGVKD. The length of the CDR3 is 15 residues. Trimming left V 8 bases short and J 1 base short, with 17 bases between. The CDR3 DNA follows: TGTGCCATCCGTTCTCAAGTCGGAGGGAACACTGAAGCTTTCTTT. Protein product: CAIRSQVGGNTEAFF.

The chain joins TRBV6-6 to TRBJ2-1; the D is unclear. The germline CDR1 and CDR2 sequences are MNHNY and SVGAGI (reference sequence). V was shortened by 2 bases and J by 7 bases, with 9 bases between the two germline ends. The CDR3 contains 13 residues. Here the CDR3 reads CASSYGSENEQFF. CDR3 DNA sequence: TGTGCCAGCAGTTACGGTTCGGAAAATGAGCAGTTCTTC.

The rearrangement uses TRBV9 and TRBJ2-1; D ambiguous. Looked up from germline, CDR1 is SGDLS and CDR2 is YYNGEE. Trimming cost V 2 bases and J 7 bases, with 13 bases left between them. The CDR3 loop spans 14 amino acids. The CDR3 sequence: CASSVPQPGNEQFF. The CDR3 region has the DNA TGTGCCAGCAGCGTTCCCCAACCCGGGAATGAGCAGTTCTTC.

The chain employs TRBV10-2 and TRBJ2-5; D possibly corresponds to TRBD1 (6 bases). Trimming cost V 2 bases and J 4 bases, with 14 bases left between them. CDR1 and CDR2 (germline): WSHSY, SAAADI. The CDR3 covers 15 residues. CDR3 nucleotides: TGCGCCAGCAGTGAGCCACAGGGTTATCGAGAGACCCAGTACTTC. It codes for CASSEPQGYRETQYF.

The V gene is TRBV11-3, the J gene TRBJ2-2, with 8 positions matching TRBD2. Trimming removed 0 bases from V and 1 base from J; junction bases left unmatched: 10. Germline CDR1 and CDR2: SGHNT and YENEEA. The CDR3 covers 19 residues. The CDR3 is CASSLENFPGLGNTGELFF. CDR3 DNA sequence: TGTGCCAGCAGCTTAGAGAACTTTCCGGGACTAGGGAACACCGGGGAGCTGTTTTTT.

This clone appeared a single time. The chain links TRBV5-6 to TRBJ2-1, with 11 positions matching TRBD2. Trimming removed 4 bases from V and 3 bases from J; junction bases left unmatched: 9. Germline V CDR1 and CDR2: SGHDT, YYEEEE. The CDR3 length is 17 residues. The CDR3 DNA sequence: TGTGCCAGCAGCGCGCTACTAGCGGGAGACCTCTACAATGAGCAGTTCTTC. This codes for CASSALLAGDLYNEQFF. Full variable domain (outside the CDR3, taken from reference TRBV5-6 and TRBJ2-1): DAGVTQSPTHLIKTRGQQVTLRCSPKSGHDTVSWYQQALGQGPQFIFQYYEEEERQRGNFPDRFSGHQFPNYSSELNVNALLLGDSALYLCASSALLAGDLYNEQFFGPGTRLTVL.

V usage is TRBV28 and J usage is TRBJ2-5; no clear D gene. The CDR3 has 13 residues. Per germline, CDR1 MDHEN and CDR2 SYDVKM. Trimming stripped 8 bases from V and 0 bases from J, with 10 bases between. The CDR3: CASFRRNQETQYF. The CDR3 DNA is TGTGCCAGCTTCCGTCGCAACCAAGAGACCCAGTACTTC.

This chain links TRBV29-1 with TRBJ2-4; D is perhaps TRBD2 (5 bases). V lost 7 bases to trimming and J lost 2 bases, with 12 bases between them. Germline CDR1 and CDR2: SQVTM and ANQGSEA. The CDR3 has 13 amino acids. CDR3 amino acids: CSGGEGSKNIQYF. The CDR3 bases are TGCAGCGGAGGCGAGGGATCCAAAAACATTCAGTACTTC. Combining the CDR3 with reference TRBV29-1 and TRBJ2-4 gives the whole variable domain SAVISQKPSRDICQRGTSLTIQCQVDSQVTMMFWYRQQPGQSLTLIATANQGSEATYESGFVIDKFPISRPNLTFSTLTVSNMSPEDSSIYLCSGGEGSKNIQYFGAGTRLSVL.

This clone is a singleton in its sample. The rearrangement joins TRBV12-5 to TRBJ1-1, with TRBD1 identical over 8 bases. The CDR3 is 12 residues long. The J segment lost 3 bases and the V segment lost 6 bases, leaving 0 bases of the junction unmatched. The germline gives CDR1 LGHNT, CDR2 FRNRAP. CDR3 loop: CASGQGDTEAFF. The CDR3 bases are TGTGCTAGTGGACAGGGGGACACTGAAGCTTTCTTT. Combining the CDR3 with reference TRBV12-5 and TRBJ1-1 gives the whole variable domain DARVTQTPRHKVTEMGQEVTMRCQPILGHNTVFWYRQTMMQGLELLAYFRNRAPLDDSGMPKDRFSAEMPDATLATLKIQPSEPRDSAVYFCASGQGDTEAFFGQGTRLTVV.

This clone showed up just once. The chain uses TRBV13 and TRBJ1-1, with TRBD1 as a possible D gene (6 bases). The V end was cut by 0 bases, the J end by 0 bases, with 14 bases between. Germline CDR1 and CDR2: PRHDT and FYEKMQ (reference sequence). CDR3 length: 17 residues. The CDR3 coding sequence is TGTGCCAGCAGCTTAGGATCGACAGGTTCCATGAACACTGAAGCTTTCTTT. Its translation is CASSLGSTGSMNTEAFF.

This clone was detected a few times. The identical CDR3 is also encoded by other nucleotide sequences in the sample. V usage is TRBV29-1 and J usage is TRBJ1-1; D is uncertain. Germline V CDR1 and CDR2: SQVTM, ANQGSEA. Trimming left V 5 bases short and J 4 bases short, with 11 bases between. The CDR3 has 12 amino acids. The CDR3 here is CSVRGGPTEAFF. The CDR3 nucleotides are TGCAGCGTTAGAGGAGGCCCCACTGAAGCTTTCTTT.

CDR3 DNA sequence: TGCGCCAGCAGCCCCGAGGCGTCGGGACGCAATGAGCAGTTCTTC. Protein sequence: CASSPEASGRNEQFF. This chain joins TRBV4-1 and TRBJ2-1; D tentatively fits TRBD1 or TRBD2 (5 bases each). This CDR3 has 15 residues. Trimming removed 4 bases from V and 6 bases from J, with 16 bases in between. Germline V gene data show CDR1 as MGHRA and CDR2 as YSYEKL.

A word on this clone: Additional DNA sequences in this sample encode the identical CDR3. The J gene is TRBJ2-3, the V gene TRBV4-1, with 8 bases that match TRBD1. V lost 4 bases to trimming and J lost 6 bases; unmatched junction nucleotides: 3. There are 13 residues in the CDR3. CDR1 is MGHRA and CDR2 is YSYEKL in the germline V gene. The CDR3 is CASSRQGLDTQYF. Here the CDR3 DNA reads TGCGCCAGCAGCCGACAGGGGCTGGATACGCAGTATTTT.

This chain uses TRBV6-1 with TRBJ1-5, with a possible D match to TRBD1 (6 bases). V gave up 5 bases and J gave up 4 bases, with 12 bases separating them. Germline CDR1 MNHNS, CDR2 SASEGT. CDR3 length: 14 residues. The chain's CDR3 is CASSTQGVNQPQHF. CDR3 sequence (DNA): TGTGCCAGCAGTACACAGGGAGTAAATCAGCCCCAGCATTTT.

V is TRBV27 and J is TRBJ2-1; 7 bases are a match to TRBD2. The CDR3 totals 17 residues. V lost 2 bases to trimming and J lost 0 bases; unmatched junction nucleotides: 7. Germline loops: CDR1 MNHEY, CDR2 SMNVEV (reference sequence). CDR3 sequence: CASSLNGRRTSYNEQFF. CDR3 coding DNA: TGTGCCAGCAGTTTAAACGGGAGGCGAACCTCCTACAATGAGCAGTTCTTC.

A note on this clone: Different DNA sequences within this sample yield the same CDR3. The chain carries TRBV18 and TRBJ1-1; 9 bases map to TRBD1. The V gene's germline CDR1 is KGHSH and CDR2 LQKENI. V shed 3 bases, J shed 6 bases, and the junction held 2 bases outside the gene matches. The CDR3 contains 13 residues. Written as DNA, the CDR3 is TGTGCCAGCTCACCTGGGACAGGGCCTGAAGCTTTCTTT. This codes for CASSPGTGPEAFF.

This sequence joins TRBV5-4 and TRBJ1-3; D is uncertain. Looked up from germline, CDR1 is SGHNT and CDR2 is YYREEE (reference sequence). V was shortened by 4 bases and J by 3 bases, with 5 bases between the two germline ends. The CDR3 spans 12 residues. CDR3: CASSKDGNTIYF. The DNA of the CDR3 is TGTGCCAGCAGCAAGGATGGAAACACCATATATTTT.

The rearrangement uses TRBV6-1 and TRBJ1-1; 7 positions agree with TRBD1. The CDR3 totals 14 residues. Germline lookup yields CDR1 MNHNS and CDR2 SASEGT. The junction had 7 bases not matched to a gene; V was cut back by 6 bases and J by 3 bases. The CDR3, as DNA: TGTGCCAGCAGGAGTACAGGGGTTGACACTGAAGCTTTCTTT. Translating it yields CASRSTGVDTEAFF.

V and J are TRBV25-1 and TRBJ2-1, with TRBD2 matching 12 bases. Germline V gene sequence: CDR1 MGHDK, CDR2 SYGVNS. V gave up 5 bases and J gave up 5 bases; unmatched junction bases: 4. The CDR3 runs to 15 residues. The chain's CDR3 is CASSLAGGPNNEQFF. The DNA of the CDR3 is TGTGCCAGCAGTCTAGCGGGAGGGCCGAACAATGAGCAGTTCTTC.

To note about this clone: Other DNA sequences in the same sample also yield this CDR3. The CDR3 reads CASREGPTEAFF. DNA of the CDR3: TGTGCCAGCAGGGAGGGGCCCACTGAAGCTTTCTTT. The J gene is TRBJ1-1, the V gene TRBV2; D possibly corresponds to TRBD1 (5 bases). Germline CDR1 and CDR2: SNHLY and FYNNEI. CDR3 length: 12 amino acids. Trimming took off 6 bases at V and 4 bases at J, with 9 bases between the two ends.

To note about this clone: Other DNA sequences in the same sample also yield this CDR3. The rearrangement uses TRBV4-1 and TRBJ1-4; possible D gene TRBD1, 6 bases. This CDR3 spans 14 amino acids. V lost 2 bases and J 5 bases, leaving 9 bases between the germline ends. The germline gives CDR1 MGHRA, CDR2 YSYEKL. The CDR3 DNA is TGCGCCAGCAGCCAAACAGGGCTAAATGAAAAACTGTTTTTT. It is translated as CASSQTGLNEKLFF.

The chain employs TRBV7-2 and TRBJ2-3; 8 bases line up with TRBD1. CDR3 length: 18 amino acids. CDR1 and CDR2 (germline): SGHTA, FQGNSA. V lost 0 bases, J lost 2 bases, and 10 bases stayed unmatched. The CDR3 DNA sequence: TGTGCCAGCAGCTTAGCGGCCCGACAGGGGTCGACCACAGATACGCAGTATTTT. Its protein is CASSLAARQGSTTDTQYF.